This entry lists 6 T cell receptor beta chains sequenced from one sample in a study of blood T cell repertoires in COVID-19 (dated by TCRdb to the early 2020s). Libraries were built with the immunoSEQ multiplex PCR assay. TCRdb retrieved this table from immuneACCESS and kept in-frame rearrangements only. Not all clones are present; in checked studies, unresolved V genes account for under half, and no reason is known for the remainder. The sample has 170,000 or so clones on record, roughly 90% of them singletons. Approximately 0.56% of the sample belongs to the ten largest clones. Sequenced sample: peripheral blood. The receptors were gathered from a man aged 50-60 years with acute or convalescent COVID-19.

The rearrangement uses TRBV6-5 and TRBJ1-6, with 8 bases aligning to TRBD1. The CDR3 extends over 15 amino acids. Germline CDR1 MNHEY, CDR2 SVGAGI. V was clipped by 2 bases and J by 10 bases; unmatched bases: 7. Here the CDR3 DNA reads TGTGCCAGCAGTTACGTGGACAGGGCTGGCTCACCCCTCCACTTT. Its protein is CASSYVDRAGSPLHF.

This chain uses TRBV11-2 with TRBJ1-1, with a weak D call TRBD1 (6 bases). Trimming pared 4 bases from V and 7 bases from J, leaving 13 bases between. The CDR3 is 13 residues long. Germline CDR1 reads SGHAT; CDR2 reads FQNNGV. In DNA form, the CDR3 reads TGTGCCAGCAGCTCGAACAGGGATTTTGAAGCTTTCTTT. Translating gives CASSSNRDFEAFF.

This clone showed up just a few times. The chain recombines TRBV12-3 or TRBV12-4 with TRBJ2-5; the D gene is possibly TRBD2 (5 bases). The ends were cut back, 5 bases at V and 4 bases at J, with 5 bases in the middle. The CDR3 contains 11 residues. CDR3 sequence reads: CASSEGETQYF. The CDR3 nucleotides are TGTGCCAGCAGTGAGGGAGAGACCCAGTACTTC.

The rearrangement uses TRBV6-6 and TRBJ2-7; maybe TRBD2 (6 bases). This CDR3 has 14 residues. V was shortened by 2 bases and J by 2 bases, with 10 bases between the two germline ends. From germline, CDR1 is MNHNY and CDR2 SVGAGI (reference sequence). CDR3 residues: CASSYTGVTYEQYF. The CDR3, as DNA: TGTGCCAGCAGTTACACGGGGGTTACCTACGAGCAGTACTTC.

This clone appeared once. This chain uses TRBV7-8 with TRBJ1-1; D not resolved. With 3 bases removed from V and 1 base from J, the gap between germline ends came to 6 bases. Germline CDR1 SGHVS, CDR2 FQNEAQ. This CDR3 has 13 residues. The chain's CDR3 is CASSFRENTEAFF. Written as DNA, the CDR3 is TGTGCCAGCAGCTTTCGGGAGAACACTGAAGCTTTCTTT.

The gene calls are TRBV25-1 and TRBJ1-4, with no clear D. Trimming stripped 5 bases from V and 5 bases from J, with 12 bases between. CDR3 length: 14 residues. In germline, CDR1 is MGHDK, CDR2 SYGVNS. CDR3 coding DNA: TGTGCCAGCAGTATTTCAGTTGCAAATGAAAAACTGTTTTTT. Amino acid sequence: CASSISVANEKLFF.